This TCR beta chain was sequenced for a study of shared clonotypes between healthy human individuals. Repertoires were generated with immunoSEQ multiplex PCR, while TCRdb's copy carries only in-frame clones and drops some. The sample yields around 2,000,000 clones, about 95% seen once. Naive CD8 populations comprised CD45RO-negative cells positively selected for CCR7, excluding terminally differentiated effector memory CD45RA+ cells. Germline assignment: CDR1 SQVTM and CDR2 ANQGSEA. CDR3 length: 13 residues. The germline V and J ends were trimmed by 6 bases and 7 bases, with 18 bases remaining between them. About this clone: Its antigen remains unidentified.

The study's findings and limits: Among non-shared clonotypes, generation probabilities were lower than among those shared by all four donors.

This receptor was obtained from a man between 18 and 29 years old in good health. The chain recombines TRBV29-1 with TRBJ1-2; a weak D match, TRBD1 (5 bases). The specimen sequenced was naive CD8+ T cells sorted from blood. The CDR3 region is CSVGQGYEGGYTF. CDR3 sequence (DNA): TGCAGCGTCGGACAAGGTTATGAGGGTGGCTACACCTTC.